What follows describes a single TCR beta chain. No antigen is known for it. No base quality information exists; no much larger clone differs at one position. The sample is drawn from a study of cytomegalovirus exposure and HLA in healthy donors (dated 2017 in TCRdb). Context from the whole study: The 650 to 800 repertoires of the first cohort and the 95 to 150 validation repertoires were produced on the same platform, according to a later analysis. Along with the roughly 610-subject first cohort, a separate validation cohort of over a hundred different subjects was used. The study aimed to test whether signatures of past pathogen exposure could be identified by cataloging public T cell receptors. High-throughput TCR immunosequencing, statistical association of individual TCRs with disease status, and machine learning were combined to predict cytomegalovirus infection status. Results and caveats for the whole study, not just this receptor: A total of about 150 TCR beta chains were listed by the study as associated with cytomegalovirus. Across donors, most TCR sequences were observed very rarely, whereas some public TCRs were present in many individuals. Cytomegalovirus status was reported to be diagnosed by the classifier with high specificity and sensitivity in both the original and validation cohorts. The authors suggested that the approach could potentially be extended to other disease states and immunological phenotypes. A later analysis lacked HLA typing for the validation cohort, so it scored co-occurrence in that cohort across all 110 or so repertoires. A few of the identified cytomegalovirus-associated TCR beta chains were confirmed in vitro to be specific for cytomegalovirus antigens. Of the cluster scores, 94% were above 0 in a later analysis, which found that TCRs clustered in the first cohort also tended to co-occur in the 120 or so validation repertoires.

The CDR3, cysteine through phenylalanine, is 13 amino acids long. Only the CDR3 region is kept as DNA, spanning 39 bases read in frame from base 1. The germline V gene (reference sequence) gives CDR1 as LNHNV and CDR2 as YYDKDF. V is cut back by 6 bases and J by 2 bases, with 2 bases in the junction unmatched. Donors formed part of the validation cohort, which comprised about 120 subjects and was distinct from the first cohort of several hundred subjects. Library preparation employed the immunoSEQ multiplex PCR assay. The paper's processing steps were these. A statistical classification framework was developed to diagnose cytomegalovirus status using the catalog of TCR beta chain sequences. TCRdb's version of the immuneACCESS table is confined to in-frame rearrangements and falls short of the full clone set. An unresolved V gene accounts for under half of the shortfall where checked; the remainder is of unknown origin. V, J and clone size are those of that table, while D and trimming were read from the DNA. A total of some 200,000 clones appear in this sample, around 84% of them only once. The ten largest clonotypes hold about an eighth of the sample.

This sequence originates from a woman under 40 in good health and CMV-seropositive. The chain links TRBV15 with TRBJ2-7; TRBD1 agrees with 9 junctional bases. Input material: PBMCs. In nucleotide form, the sequence is TGTGCCACCAGGGGACAGGGACCCTACGAGCAGTACTTC. Its product reads: CATRGQGPYEQYF.